This TCR beta chain was obtained from a study of T cell responses to AZD1222 COVID-19 vaccine. Using immunoSEQ multiplex PCR, the repertoire was profiled, and TCRdb retains in-frame clones only, with some absent. The top ten clones hold less than 6.5% of a sample with about 120,000 clones, about 90% of them seen once. V was pared by 6 bases and J by 7 bases, with 16 bases between. The CDR3 is made up of 14 amino acids. The germline V gene has CDR1 MDHEN and CDR2 SYDVKM. The J gene is TRBJ1-5, the V gene TRBV28; D perhaps matches TRBD1 (6 bases). This sequence was found in an adult in good health. The input for sequencing was peripheral blood, taken on day 0 of AZD1222 vaccination. The CDR3 protein is CASSPGQSGQPQHF. The CDR3 DNA sequence: TGTGCCAGCAGCCCAGGACAGTCGGGACAGCCCCAGCATTTT.